The 3 T cell receptor beta chains given below trace back to one sample, sequenced in a study of human T cells and chemical hapten exposure. Library preparation tagged each individual cDNA molecule with a unique molecular identifier. One entry per CDR3 protein, called by TCRdb with MiXCR from the reads. The table lists roughly 120,000 distinct CDR3 sequences, over 7% of them singletons, with over 1.1% in the top ten. The total RNA was obtained from whole blood that was not fractionated. Sequencing was done on a sample of whole blood. These receptor sequences come from a human donor in good health. Some clones in this sample may be carry-over from other donors' samples.

Of note for this clonotype: A much larger clonotype is one base distant, so this may be a read error. CDR3 sequence reads: CASSKDYKQYF. CDR3 DNA sequence: TGTGCCAGCAGCAAAGACTACAAGCAGTACTTC. The chain combines TRBV14 with TRBJ2-7; perhaps TRBD2 as D (5 bases). CDR1 is SGHDN, CDR2 FVKESK, per germline. The CDR3 totals 11 residues.

Turning to this clonotype: This may arise from a read error, as a much more abundant clone is one base away. The chain uses TRBV7-9 and TRBJ1-1, with D perhaps TRBD1 (5 bases). The CDR3 loop spans 13 amino acids. CDR1 is SEHNR, CDR2 FQNEAQ, per germline (reference sequence). CDR3 sequence: CASSLVAGTEDFF. The CDR3 DNA reads as TGTGCCAGCAGCTTAGTGGCAGGGACTGAAGATTTCTTT.

A note on this clonotype: This may come from a read error, since a much larger clone is one base off. This is likely a read error, given that the CDR3 carries no conserved phenylalanine or tryptophan at its end. The chain joins TRBV10-2 to TRBJ1-2, with 7 bases that match TRBD1. Trimming cost V 3 bases and J 6 bases; bases outside gene matches: 10. This CDR3 is 15 amino acids long. From germline, CDR1 is WSHSY and CDR2 SAAADI. In nucleotides, the CDR3 is TGCGCCAGCAGTGATAGTACCAGGGGGTTTGATGGCTACACCTAC. This translates into CASSDSTRGFDGYTY.